This TCR beta chain was recovered during a study of cytomegalovirus exposure and HLA in healthy donors. Details on this clone: The antigen is undetermined.

V gave up 2 bases and J gave up 7 bases; unmatched junction bases: 14. Germline V gene lookup returns CDR1 SNHLY and CDR2 FYNNEI. This CDR3 contains 17 residues. The donors were part of the approximately 130-subject validation cohort, which stood apart from the roughly 700-subject first cohort. Study-level results: Some TCR beta chains (around 180 of them) were listed as cytomegalovirus-associated. Later, an analysis found that TCR clusters from the first cohort tended to co-occur in the 130 or so validation repertoires.

Here immunoSEQ multiplex PCR was the method, and the copy in TCRdb shows in-frame clones only, minus some. This sample has under 200,000 clones, with 85% to 90% found just once. The TCR was taken from a woman in her 30s in good health and CMV-seronegative. V and J are TRBV2 and TRBJ2-7; 10 nucleotides match TRBD1. The specimen sequenced was PBMCs. CDR3 protein: CASSEPKWGQGLREQYF. The CDR3 nucleotides are TGTGCCAGCAGTGAACCCAAATGGGGACAGGGGTTAAGGGAGCAGTACTTC.